This T cell receptor (beta chain) was sequenced in a study of neurological immune-mediated disorders. Whole-study results and caveats: One related-CDR3 cluster, found by phylogenetic grouping, held repertoires of 18 of 34 multiple sclerosis patients and is a possible signature. Neither clinical nor MRI features were found to be associated with the multiple sclerosis repertoire cluster.

TCRdb re-analysed the 5' RACE reads in MiXCR, keeping a single row per CDR3 protein. The sample has about 60,000 distinct CDR3 sequences; 3% to 4.5% are singletons. The sample holds many counts of this clonotype. Its matching antigen is unknown. This CDR3 has 15 residues. V was clipped by 5 bases and J by 0 bases, with 13 bases between them. In germline, CDR1 is SQVTM, CDR2 ANQGSEA. The receptor was derived from a man in his thirties or forties with multiple sclerosis. Material for sequencing was PBMCs. The V gene is TRBV29-1, the J gene TRBJ2-2; D possibly corresponds to TRBD1 (5 bases). CDR3 nucleotide sequence: TGCAGCGTTCGGTCAAAGGGGCCGAACACCGGGGAGCTGTTTTTT. Amino acid sequence: CSVRSKGPNTGELFF.